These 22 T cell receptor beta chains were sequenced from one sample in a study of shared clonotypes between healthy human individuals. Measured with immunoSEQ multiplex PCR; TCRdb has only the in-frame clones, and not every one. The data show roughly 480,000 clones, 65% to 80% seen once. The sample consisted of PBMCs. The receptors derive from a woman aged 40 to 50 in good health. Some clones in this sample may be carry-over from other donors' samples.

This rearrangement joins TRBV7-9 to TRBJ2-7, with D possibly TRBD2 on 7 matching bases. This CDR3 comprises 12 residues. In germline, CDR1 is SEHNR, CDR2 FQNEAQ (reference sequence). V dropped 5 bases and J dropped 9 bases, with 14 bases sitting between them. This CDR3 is CASSPGGGRQYF. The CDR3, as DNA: TGTGCCAGCAGCCCCGGGGGCGGGAGGCAGTACTTC.

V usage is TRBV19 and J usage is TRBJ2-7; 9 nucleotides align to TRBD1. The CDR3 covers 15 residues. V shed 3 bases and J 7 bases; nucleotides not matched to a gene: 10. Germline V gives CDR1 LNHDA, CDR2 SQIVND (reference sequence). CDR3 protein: CASSIPGTGTLEQYF. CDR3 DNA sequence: TGTGCCAGTAGTATTCCCGGGACAGGGACATTGGAGCAGTACTTC.

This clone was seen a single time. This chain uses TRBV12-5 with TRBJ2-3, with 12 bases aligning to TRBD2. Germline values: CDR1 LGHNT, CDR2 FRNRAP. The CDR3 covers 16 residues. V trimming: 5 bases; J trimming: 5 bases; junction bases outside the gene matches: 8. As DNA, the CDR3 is TGTGCTAGTGGTCCTGGACTAGCGGGATTGGGAGATACGCAGTATTTT. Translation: CASGPGLAGLGDTQYF.

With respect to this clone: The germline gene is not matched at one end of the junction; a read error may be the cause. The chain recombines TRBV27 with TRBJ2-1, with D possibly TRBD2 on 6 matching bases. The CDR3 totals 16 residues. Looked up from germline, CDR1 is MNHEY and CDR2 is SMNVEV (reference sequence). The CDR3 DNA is TGTGCCAGCGTCAGCTTTAGGGCCGGGGGTTACAGTGAGCAGTTCTTC. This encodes CASVSFRAGGYSEQFF.

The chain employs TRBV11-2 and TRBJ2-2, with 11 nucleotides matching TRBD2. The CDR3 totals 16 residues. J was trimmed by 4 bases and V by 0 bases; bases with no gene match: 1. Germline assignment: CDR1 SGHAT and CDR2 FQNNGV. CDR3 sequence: CASSLDLAGGTGELFF. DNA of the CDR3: TGTGCCAGCAGCTTAGACCTAGCGGGAGGCACCGGGGAGCTGTTTTTT.

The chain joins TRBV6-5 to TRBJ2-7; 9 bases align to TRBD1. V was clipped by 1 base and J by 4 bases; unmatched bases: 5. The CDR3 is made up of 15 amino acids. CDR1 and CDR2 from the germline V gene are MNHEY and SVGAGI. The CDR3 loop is CASSYWTGVSYEQYF. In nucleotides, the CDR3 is TGTGCCAGCAGTTACTGGACAGGGGTTTCTTACGAGCAGTACTTC.

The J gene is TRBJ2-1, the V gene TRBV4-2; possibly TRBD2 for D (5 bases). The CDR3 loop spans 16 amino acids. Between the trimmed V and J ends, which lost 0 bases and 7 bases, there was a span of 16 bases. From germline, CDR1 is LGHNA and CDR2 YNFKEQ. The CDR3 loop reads CASSQEVLGVGNEQFF. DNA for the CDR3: TGTGCCAGCAGCCAAGAAGTACTAGGAGTCGGAAATGAGCAGTTCTTC.

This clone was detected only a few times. The CDR3 region is CASSLRTGSTGELFF. As DNA, the CDR3 is TGTGCCAGCAGCTTAAGGACAGGGTCCACCGGGGAGCTGTTTTTT. This chain joins TRBV7-2 and TRBJ2-2, with 8 bases aligning to TRBD1. V lost 2 bases to trimming and J lost 4 bases; unmatched junction nucleotides: 3. Germline assignment: CDR1 SGHTA and CDR2 FQGNSA. The CDR3 totals 15 residues.

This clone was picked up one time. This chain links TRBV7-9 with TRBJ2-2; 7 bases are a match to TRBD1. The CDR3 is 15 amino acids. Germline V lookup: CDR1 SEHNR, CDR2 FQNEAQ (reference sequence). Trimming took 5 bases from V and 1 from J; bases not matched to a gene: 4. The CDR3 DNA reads TGTGCCAGCAGCCGAGGGGGCCTGAACACCGGGGAGCTGTTTTTT. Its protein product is CASSRGGLNTGELFF.

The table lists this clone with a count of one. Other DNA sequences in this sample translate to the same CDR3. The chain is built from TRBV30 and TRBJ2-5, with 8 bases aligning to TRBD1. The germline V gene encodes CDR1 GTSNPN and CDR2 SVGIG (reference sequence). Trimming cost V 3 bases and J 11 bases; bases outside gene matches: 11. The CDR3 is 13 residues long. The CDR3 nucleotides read TGTGCCTGGAGAGTGCCCGGGACAGGCAAGCAGTACTTC. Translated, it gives CAWRVPGTGKQYF.

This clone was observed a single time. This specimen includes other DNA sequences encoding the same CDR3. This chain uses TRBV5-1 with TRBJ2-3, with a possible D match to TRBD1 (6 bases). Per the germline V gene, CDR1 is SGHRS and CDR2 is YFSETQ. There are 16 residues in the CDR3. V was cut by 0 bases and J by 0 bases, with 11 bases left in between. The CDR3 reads CASSLEGRGSTDTQYF. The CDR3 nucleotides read TGCGCCAGCAGCTTGGAGGGCAGGGGCAGCACAGATACGCAGTATTTT.

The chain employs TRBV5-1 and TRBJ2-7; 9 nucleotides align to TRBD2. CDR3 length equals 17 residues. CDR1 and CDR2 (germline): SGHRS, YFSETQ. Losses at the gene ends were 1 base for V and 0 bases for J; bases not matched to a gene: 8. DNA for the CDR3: TGCGCCAGCAGCTTGCGGACTAGCGAATTTAGCTCCTACGAGCAGTACTTC. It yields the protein CASSLRTSEFSSYEQYF.

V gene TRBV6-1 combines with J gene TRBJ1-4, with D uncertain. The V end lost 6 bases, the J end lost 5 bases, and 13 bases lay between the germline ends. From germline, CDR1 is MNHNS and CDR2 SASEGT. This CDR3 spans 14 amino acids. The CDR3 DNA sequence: TGTGCCAGCAGGCTCTCAAATATGAATGAAAAACTGTTTTTT. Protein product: CASRLSNMNEKLFF.

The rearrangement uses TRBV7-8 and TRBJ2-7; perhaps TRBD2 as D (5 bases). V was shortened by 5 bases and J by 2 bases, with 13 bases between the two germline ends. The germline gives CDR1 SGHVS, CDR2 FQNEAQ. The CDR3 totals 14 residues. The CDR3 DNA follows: TGTGCCAGCAGCCCACTAGGGCAGGCCTACGAGCAGTACTTC. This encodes CASSPLGQAYEQYF.

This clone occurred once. The CDR3 region is CASGSGSSNNEQFF. CDR3 DNA sequence: TGTGCCAGCGGTAGCGGGAGTTCCAACAATGAGCAGTTCTTC. The chain has TRBV5-6 and TRBJ2-1; the match to TRBD2 covers 9 bases. This CDR3 is 14 amino acids long. After removal of 7 bases from V and 5 bases from J, the junction contained 7 bases not matched to a gene. Looked up from germline, CDR1 is SGHDT and CDR2 is YYEEEE.

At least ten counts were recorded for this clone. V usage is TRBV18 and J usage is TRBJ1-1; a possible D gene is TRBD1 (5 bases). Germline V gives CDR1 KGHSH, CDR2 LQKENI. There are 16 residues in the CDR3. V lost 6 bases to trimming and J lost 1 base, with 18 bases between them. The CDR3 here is CASSLRGGSGNTEAFF. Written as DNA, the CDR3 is TGTGCCAGCTCCCTCCGTGGGGGATCAGGGAACACTGAAGCTTTCTTT.

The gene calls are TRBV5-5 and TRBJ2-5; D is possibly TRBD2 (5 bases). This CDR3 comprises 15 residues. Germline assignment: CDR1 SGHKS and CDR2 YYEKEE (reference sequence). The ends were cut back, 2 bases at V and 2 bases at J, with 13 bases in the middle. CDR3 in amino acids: CASSFRGHLQETQYF. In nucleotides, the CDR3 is TGTGCCAGCAGCTTTCGCGGGCACCTTCAAGAGACCCAGTACTTC. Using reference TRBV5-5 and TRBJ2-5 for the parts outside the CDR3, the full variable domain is DAGVTQSPTHLIKTRGQQVTLRCSPISGHKSVSWYQQVLGQGPQFIFQYYEKEERGRGNFPDRFSARQFPNYSSELNVNALLLGDSALYLCASSFRGHLQETQYFGPGTRLLVL.

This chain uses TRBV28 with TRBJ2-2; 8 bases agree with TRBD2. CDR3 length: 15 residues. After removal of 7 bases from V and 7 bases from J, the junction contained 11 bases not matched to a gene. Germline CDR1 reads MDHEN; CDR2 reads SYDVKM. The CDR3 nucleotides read TGTGCCAGCAACGGGGGGGCCCCCGGTCGCGGGGAGCTGTTTTTT. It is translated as CASNGGAPGRGELFF.

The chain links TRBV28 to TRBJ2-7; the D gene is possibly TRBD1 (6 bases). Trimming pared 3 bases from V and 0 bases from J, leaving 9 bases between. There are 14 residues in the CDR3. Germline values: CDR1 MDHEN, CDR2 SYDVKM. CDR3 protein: CASSLPGVSYEQYF. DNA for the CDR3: TGTGCCAGCAGTTTGCCAGGGGTCTCCTACGAGCAGTACTTC.

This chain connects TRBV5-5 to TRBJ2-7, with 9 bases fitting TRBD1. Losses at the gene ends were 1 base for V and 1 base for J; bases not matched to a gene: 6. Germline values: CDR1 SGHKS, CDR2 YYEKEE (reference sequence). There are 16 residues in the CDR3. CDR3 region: CASSLSLGQGSYEQYF. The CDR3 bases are TGTGCCAGCAGCTTGAGCCTGGGACAGGGATCCTACGAGCAGTACTTC.

CDR3 bases: TGTGCCAGCAATTACCCTAGGAGGGACTACCTCCCCTACGAGCAGTACTTC. Amino acids: CASNYPRRDYLPYEQYF. V and J are TRBV28 and TRBJ2-7; the match to TRBD2 covers 7 bases. CDR1 and CDR2 (germline): MDHEN, SYDVKM. This CDR3 is built from 17 residues. Losses at the gene ends were 7 bases for V and 2 bases for J; bases not matched to a gene: 17.

The CDR3 loop is CASSLDAIANEKLFF. In DNA form, the CDR3 reads TGCGCCAGCAGCTTGGACGCGATAGCTAATGAAAAACTGTTTTTT. This chain connects TRBV5-1 to TRBJ1-4; D remains unclear. Trimming removed 0 bases at V and 3 bases at J, with 9 bases between. CDR3 length equals 15 residues. Germline V CDR1 and CDR2: SGHRS, YFSETQ.